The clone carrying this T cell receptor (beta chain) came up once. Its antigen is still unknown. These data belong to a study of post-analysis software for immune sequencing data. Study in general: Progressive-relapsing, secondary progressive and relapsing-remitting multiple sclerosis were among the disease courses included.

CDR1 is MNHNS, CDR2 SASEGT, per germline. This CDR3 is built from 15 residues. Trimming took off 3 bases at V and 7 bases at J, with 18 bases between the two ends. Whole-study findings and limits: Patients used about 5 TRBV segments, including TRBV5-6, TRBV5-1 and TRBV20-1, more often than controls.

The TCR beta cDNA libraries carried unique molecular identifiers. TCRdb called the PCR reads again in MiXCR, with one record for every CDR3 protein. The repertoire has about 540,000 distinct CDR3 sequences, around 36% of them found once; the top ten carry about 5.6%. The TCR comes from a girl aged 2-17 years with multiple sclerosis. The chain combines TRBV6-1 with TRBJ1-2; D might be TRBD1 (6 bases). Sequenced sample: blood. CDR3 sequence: CASSDLTPGAGGYTF. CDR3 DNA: TGTGCCAGCAGTGACCTAACTCCAGGGGCGGGTGGCTACACCTTC.